A selection of T cell receptor beta chains follows, all from one sample in a study of OX40 agonist ivuxolimab in advanced cancers. Generated by immunoSEQ multiplex PCR, the TCRdb table keeps only in-frame clones and is missing some. Of about 62,000 clones in the sample, about 79% were seen once. This specimen consisted of CD4+ or CD8+ T cells sorted from blood, obtained in a trial of the OX40 agonist ivuxolimab. Every receptor here comes from an adult with an advanced solid tumor such as melanoma, head and neck, liver or kidney cancer. CDR3s include the opening cysteine and the closing phenylalanine or tryptophan. D genes are given only for firm matches. Rows may omit the clone size; those that give it use once, few, many or a size class.

>TRBJ1-5|TRBD1|NA|TRBV19
TGTGCCAGTAGTATCGGGACAGGGACGAATCAGCCCCAGCATTTT
CASSIGTGTNQPQHF
>TRBJ1-5|TRBD1|NA|TRBV29-1
TGCAGCGTTGGGGAGGGGGCTGGTCAGCCCCAGCATTTT
CSVGEGAGQPQHF
>TRBJ1-3|NA|NA|TRBV25-1
TGTGCCAGCAGTGATGCCGGGCACTCTGGAAACACCATATATTTT
CASSDAGHSGNTIYF
>TRBJ1-4|NA|NA|TRBV14
TGTGCCAGCAGCCCACGTGGGACGGGACATGAAAAACTGTTTTTT
CASSPRGTGHEKLFF
>TRBJ1-1|NA|NA|TRBV5-1
TGCGCCAGCAGCTTGGAGGCGGTTGGGGGGAACACTGAAGCTTTCTTT
CASSLEAVGGNTEAFF
>TRBJ1-4|NA|NA|TRBV7-2
TGTGCCAGCAGCTTAGAAGCCCGCAGGGAAGAAAAACTGTTTTTT
CASSLEARREEKLFF
>TRBJ1-6|NA|NA|TRBV21-1
TGTGCCAGCAGCAAAGGAACAAGGAACTCCTATAATTCACCCCTCCACTTT
CASSKGTRNSYNSPLHF
>TRBJ1-3|NA|once|TRBV15
TGTGCCACCACCCCCATGGGAGATGGAAACACCATATATTTT
CATTPMGDGNTIYF
>TRBJ1-5|NA|NA|TRBV6-1
TGTGCCAGCAACGATATGGGCGTTACTCAGCCCCAGCATTTT
CASNDMGVTQPQHF
>TRBJ1-1|TRBD1|NA|TRBV6-1
TGTGCCAGCAGTGTACAGGGGGCGCCGAATTCAGCTTTCTTT
CASSVQGAPNSAFF
>TRBJ1-2|TRBD1|once|TRBV19
TGTGCCAGTAGGTCGACAGGGATCTATGGCTACACCTTC
CASRSTGIYGYTF
>TRBJ2-1|NA|NA|TRBV2
TGTGCCAGCAGTGGCGGCTTTGGGCGCGTCGACAATGAGCAGTTCTTC
CASSGGFGRVDNEQFF
>TRBJ2-7|NA|NA|TRBV18
TGTGCCAGCTCCTCTGAGAGGACCTCCTACGAGCAGTACTTC
CASSSERTSYEQYF
>TRBJ2-7|NA|NA|TRBV29-1
TGCAGCGTTGATGTGGCGGCCGAGCAGTACTTC
CSVDVAAEQYF
>TRBJ1-1|NA|NA|TRBV6-1
TGTGCCAGCAGTCGACGGACCACTGAAGCTTTCTTT
CASSRRTTEAFF
>TRBJ1-1|NA|few|TRBV19
TGTGCCAGTAGGACTCGTACTGGGCATGCTTTCTTT
CASRTRTGHAFF
>TRBJ2-7|NA|NA|TRBV5-1
TGCGCCAGCAGCTGGACTACCGGGACAGACTACGAGCAGTACTTC
CASSWTTGTDYEQYF
>TRBJ1-4|TRBD1|once|TRBV29-1
TGCAGCGCGCGGACAGGGTTTAATGAAAAACTGTTTTTT
CSARTGFNEKLFF
>TRBJ1-2|TRBD1|NA|TRBV2
TGTGCCAGCACCATGGGCAGGGGGGGGTATGGCTACACCTTC
CASTMGRGGYGYTF
>TRBJ1-1|NA|NA|TRBV7-2
TGTGCCAGCAGCTTAATTAGTGGCTGGGCTTTCTTT
CASSLISGWAFF
>TRBJ1-1|NA|NA|TRBV19
TGTGCCAGTATTGGGTCGGCGAGGTACACTGAAGCTTTCTTT
CASIGSARYTEAFF
>TRBJ2-7|NA|once|TRBV19
TGTGCCAGTAGTATCCCCAGCAGGGGCGGCTACGAGCAGTACTTC
CASSIPSRGGYEQYF
>TRBJ1-1|NA|NA|TRBV6-5
TGTGCCAGCAGTTACGGGGGGTCGAGGGCTTTCTTT
CASSYGGSRAFF
>TRBJ1-5|NA|NA|TRBV15
TGTGCCACCAGGCCGGACATTCGAAATAGCAATCAGCCCCAGCATTTT
CATRPDIRNSNQPQHF
>TRBJ2-7|TRBD1|NA|TRBV6-5
TGTGCCAGCAGTTACACAATGACAGGGGGGCACTACGAGCAGTACTTC
CASSYTMTGGHYEQYF
>TRBJ1-1|NA|NA|TRBV6-1
TGTGCCAGCAGGAAAGAACAGATTCCGAACACTGAAGCTTTCTTT
CASRKEQIPNTEAFF
>TRBJ2-1|NA|NA|TRBV5-4
TGTGCCAGCAGCTTGTGGCAGCAATCGGAGCAGTTCTTC
CASSLWQQSEQFF
>TRBJ1-1|TRBD1|NA|TRBV5-1
TGCGCCAGCAGCTTGGGGGACAGGGAAGAAAAAGCTTTCTTT
CASSLGDREEKAFF
>TRBJ1-3|TRBD1|NA|TRBV27
TGTGCCAGCAGCCCTAGAACGGGACAGGGGGCATACACCATATATTTT
CASSPRTGQGAYTIYF
>TRBJ1-5|NA|NA|TRBV28
TGTGCCAGCAGTTTATCCCTGGCAGGTAATCAGCCCCAGCATTTT
CASSLSLAGNQPQHF
>TRBJ1-1|NA|NA|TRBV6-6
TGTGCCAGCAGCTCAGTAGGTACTGAAGCTTTCTTT
CASSSVGTEAFF
>TRBJ1-6|TRBD1|few|TRBV7-9
TGTGCCAGGGGCCCACTGATAGGACAGGAGTCATTGGGGTCCCTCCACTTT
CARGPLIGQESLGSLHF